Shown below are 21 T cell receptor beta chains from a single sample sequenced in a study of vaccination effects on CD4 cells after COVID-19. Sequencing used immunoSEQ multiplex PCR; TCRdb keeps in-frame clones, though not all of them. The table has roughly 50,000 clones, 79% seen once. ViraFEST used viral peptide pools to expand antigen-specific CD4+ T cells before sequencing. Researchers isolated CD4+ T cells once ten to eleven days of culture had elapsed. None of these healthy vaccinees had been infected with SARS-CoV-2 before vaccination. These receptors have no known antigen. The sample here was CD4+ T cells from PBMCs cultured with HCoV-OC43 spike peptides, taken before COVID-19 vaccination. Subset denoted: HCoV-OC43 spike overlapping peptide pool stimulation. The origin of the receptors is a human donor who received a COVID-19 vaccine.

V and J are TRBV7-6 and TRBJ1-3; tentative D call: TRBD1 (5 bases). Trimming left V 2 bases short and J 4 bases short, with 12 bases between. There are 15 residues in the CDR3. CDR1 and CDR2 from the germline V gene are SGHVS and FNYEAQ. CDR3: CASSLQGQIGNTIYF. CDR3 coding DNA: TGTGCCAGCAGCTTACAGGGCCAGATCGGAAACACCATATATTTT.

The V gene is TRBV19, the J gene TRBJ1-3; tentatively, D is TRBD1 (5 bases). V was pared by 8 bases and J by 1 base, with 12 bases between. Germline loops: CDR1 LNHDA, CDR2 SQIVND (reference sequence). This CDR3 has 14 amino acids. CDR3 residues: CASSGVLSGNTIYF. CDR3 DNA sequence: TGTGCCAGTTCGGGGGTTTTATCTGGAAACACCATATATTTT.

The CDR3 sequence: CASSDGDSQETQYF. CDR3 DNA sequence: TGTGCCAGCAGTGATGGGGACAGCCAAGAGACCCAGTACTTC. This sequence joins TRBV6-1 and TRBJ2-5, with TRBD1 matching over 7 bases. CDR1 and CDR2 from the germline V gene are MNHNS and SASEGT. This CDR3 comprises 14 residues. Trimming at V came to 3 bases and at J to 1 base, leaving 2 bases not matched to a gene.

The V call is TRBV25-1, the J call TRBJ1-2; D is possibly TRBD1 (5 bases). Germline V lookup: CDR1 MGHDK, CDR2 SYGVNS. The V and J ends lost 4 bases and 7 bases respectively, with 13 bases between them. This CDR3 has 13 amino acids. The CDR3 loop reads CASSGQGVGGYTF. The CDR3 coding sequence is TGTGCCAGCAGTGGCCAAGGGGTGGGTGGCTACACCTTC.

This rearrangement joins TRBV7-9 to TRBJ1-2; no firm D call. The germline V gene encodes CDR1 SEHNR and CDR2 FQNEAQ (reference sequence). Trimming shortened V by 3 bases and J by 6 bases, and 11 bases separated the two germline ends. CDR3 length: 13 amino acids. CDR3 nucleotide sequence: TGTGCCAGCAGCTTGAGGGAGTGGAATGGCTACACCTTC. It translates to CASSLREWNGYTF.

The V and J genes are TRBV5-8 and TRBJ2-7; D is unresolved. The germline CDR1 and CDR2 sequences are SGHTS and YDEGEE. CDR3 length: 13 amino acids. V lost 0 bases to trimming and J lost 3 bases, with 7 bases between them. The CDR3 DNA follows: TGTGCCAGCAGCTTGGCGGGCCTCTACGAGCAGTACGTC. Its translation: CASSLAGLYEQYV.

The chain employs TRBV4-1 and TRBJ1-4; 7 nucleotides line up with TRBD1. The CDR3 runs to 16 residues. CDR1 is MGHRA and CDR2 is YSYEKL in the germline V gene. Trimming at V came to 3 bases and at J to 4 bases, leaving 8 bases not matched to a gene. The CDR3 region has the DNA TGCGCCAGCAGCCACAATACAGGGGTGGTTAATGAAAAACTGTTTTTT. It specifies CASSHNTGVVNEKLFF.

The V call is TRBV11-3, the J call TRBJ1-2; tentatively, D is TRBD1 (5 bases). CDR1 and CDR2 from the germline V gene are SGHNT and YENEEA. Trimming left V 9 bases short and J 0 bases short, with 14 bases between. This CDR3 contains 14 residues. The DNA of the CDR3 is TGTGCCAGTCTTGCAGAGGGGACTAACTATGGCTACACCTTC. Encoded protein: CASLAEGTNYGYTF.

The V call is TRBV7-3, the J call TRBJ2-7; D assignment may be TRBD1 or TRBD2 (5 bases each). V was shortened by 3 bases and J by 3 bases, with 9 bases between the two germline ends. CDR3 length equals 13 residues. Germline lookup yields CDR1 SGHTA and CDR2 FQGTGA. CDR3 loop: CASSLGRNYEQYV. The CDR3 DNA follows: TGTGCCAGCAGCTTGGGACGGAACTACGAGCAGTACGTC.

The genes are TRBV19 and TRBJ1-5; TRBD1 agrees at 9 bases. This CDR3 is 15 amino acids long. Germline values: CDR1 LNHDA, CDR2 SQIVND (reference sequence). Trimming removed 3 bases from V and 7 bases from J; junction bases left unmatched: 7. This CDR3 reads CASSMRTGVEQPQHF. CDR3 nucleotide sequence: TGTGCCAGTAGTATGCGGACAGGGGTAGAACAGCCCCAGCATTTT.

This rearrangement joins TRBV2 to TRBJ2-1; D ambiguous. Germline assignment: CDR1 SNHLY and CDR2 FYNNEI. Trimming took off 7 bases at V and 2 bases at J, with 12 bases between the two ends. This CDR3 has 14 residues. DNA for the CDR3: TGTGCCAGCAACCTTAACAGCCCCTACAATGAGCAGTTCTTC. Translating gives CASNLNSPYNEQFF.

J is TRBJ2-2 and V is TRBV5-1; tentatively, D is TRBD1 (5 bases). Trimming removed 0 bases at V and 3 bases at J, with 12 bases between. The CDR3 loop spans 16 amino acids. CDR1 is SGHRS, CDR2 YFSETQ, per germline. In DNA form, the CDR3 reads TGCGCCAGCAGCTTGGCCTTCGTAGGGGACACCGGGGAGCTGTTTTTT. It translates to CASSLAFVGDTGELFF.

CDR3 protein: CASSSSSQGGYTF. CDR3 coding DNA: TGTGCCAGCAGCTCCAGTTCTCAGGGGGGCTACACCTTC. J is TRBJ1-2 and V is TRBV7-3; tentative D call: TRBD1 (6 bases). Looked up from germline, CDR1 is SGHTA and CDR2 is FQGTGA. This CDR3 contains 13 residues. Trimming removed 4 bases from V and 8 bases from J, with 14 bases in between.

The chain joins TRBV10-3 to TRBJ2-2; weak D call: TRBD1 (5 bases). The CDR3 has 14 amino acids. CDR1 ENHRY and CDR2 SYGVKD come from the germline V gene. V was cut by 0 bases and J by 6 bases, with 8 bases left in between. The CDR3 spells CAISESGHSGELFF. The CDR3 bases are TGTGCCATCAGTGAGTCGGGGCACTCCGGGGAGCTGTTTTTT.

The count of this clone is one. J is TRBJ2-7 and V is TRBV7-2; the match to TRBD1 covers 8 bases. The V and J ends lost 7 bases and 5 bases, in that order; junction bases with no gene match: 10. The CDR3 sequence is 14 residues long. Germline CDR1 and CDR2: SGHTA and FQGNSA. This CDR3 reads CASKFGTGHHEQYV. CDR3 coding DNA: TGTGCCAGCAAGTTTGGGACAGGACATCACGAGCAGTACGTC.

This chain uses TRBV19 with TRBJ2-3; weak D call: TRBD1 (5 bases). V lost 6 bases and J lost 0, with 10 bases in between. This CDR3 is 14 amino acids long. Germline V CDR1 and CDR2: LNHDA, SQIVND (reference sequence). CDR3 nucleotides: TGTGCCAGTAGAATACAGGCTAGCACAGATACGCAGTATTTT. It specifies CASRIQASTDTQYF.

CDR3 nucleotides: TGTGCCAGCAGCCAATCCCGGTCTATCGGGCAAGAGACCCAGTACTTC. Translating it yields CASSQSRSIGQETQYF. This chain links TRBV7-2 with TRBJ2-5, with D unresolved. The CDR3 covers 16 residues. Per the germline V gene, CDR1 is SGHTA and CDR2 is FQGNSA. Trimming removed 5 bases from V and 2 bases from J, with 18 bases in between. Filled out from reference TRBV7-2 and TRBJ2-5, the complete variable domain reads GAGVSQSPSNKVTEKGKDVELRCDPISGHTALYWYRQSLGQGLEFLIYFQGNSAPDKSGLPSDRFSAERTGGSVSTLTIQRTQQEDSAVYLCASSQSRSIGQETQYFGPGTRLLVL.

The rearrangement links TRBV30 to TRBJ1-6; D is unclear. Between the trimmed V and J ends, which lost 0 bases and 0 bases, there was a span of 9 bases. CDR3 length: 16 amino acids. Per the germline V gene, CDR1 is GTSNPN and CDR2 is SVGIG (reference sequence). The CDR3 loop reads CAWSVSTSSYNSPLHF. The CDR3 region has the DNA TGTGCCTGGAGTGTAAGCACGAGCTCCTATAATTCACCCCTCCACTTT. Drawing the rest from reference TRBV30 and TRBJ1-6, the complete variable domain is SQTIHQWPATLVQPVGSPLSLECTVEGTSNPNLYWYRQAAGRGLQLLFYSVGIGQISSEVPQNLSASRPQDRQFILSSKKLLLSDSGFYLCAWSVSTSSYNSPLHFGNGTRLTVT.

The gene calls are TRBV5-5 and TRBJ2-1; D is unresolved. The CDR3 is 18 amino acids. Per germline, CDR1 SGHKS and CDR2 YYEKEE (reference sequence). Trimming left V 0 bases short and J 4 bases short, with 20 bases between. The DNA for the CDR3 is TGTGCCAGCAGCTTGGTATCGTCGGGCTCGTCCCCTTACAATGAGCAGTTCTTC. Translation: CASSLVSSGSSPYNEQFF.

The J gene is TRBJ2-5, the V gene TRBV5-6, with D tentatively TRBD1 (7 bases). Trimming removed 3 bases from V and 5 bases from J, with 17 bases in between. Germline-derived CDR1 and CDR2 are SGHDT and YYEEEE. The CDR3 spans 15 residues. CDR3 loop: CASSSPQGGGETQYF. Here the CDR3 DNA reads TGTGCCAGCAGCTCGCCTCAGGGGGGCGGGGAGACCCAGTACTTC.

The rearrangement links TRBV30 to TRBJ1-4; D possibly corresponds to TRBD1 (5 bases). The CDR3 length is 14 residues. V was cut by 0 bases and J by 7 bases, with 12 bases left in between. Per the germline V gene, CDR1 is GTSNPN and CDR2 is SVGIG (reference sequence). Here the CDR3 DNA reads TGTGCCTGGAGTGTACAGGAATCAGTTGAAAAACTGTTTTTT. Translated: CAWSVQESVEKLFF.